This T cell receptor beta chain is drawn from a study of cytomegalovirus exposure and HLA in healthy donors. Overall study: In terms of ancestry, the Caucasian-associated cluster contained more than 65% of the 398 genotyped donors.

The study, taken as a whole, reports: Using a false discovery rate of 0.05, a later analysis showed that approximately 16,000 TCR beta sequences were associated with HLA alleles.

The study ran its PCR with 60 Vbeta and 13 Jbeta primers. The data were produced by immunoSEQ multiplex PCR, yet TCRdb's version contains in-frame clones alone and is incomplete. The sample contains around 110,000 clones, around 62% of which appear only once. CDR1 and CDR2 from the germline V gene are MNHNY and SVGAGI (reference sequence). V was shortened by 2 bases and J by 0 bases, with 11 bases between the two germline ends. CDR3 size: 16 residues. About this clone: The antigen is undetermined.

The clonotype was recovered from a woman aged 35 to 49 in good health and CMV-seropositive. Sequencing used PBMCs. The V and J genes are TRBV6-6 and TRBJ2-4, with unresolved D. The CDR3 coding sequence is TGTGCCAGCAGTTACCTAGGAGATATAGCCAAAAACATTCAGTACTTC. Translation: CASSYLGDIAKNIQYF.